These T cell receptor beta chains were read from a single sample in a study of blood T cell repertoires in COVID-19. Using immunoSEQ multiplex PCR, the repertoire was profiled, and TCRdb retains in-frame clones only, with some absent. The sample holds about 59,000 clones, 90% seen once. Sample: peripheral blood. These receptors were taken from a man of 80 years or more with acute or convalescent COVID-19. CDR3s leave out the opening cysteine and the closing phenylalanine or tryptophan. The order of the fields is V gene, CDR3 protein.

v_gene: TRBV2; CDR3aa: ARRTPRVANEKLF
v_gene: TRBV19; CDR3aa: ASSIGGPGTNEKLF
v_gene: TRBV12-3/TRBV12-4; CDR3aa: ASSDRVDTIY
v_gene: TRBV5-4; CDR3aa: ASSLGGNIYGYT
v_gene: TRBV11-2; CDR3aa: ASSYGDRPIEAF
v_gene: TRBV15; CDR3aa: ATSTGPGAEAF
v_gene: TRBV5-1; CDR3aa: ASSPGQPIGGKLF
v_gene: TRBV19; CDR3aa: ASSMRDHNSPLH
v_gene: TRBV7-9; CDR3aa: ASSLDGGSQETQY
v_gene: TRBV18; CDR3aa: ASSSGKATDTQY
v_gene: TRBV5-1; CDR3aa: ASSVDRTNYGYT
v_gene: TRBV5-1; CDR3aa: ASSLGADSYEQY
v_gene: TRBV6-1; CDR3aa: ASSEPAGAGVVSDTQY
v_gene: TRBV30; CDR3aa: AWSRRDGPGGNTIY
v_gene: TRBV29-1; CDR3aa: SVGAGEQF
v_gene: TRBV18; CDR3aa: ASSPPARESSYEQY
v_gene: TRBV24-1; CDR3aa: ATSDAGQARNEQF
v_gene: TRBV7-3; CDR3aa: ASSLTTGYGVPGELF